The table lists the clone carrying this T cell receptor (beta chain) with a few counts. In the same sample, other DNA sequences code for this CDR3. Expressed TCRB transcripts were sequenced because the isolated RNA had all been reverse transcribed beforehand. Some clones are missing from TCRdb's copy, which holds only in-frame ones; the method was immunoSEQ multiplex PCR. This sample carries 400,000 to 500,000 clones, roughly 14% of them seen once, and the ten largest clones take under 0.04%. The CDR3 is 13 amino acids. The V gene's germline CDR1 is GTSNPN and CDR2 SVGIG (reference sequence). Between the trimmed V and J ends, which lost 5 bases and 10 bases, there was a span of 20 bases. The data belong to a study of beta chain features in type 1 diabetes. Turning to the study itself: Regarding age, gender and cell yields, patients proved similar to healthy donors.

This TCR came from a man younger than 45 in good health. Sequenced material: naive CD4+ T cells from blood. The chain is built from TRBV30 and TRBJ1-2; D unresolved. The CDR3, as DNA: TGTGCCTGGGGTCAACCCTCGCGGGTCGCCTACACCTTC. Translation gives CAWGQPSRVAYTF.